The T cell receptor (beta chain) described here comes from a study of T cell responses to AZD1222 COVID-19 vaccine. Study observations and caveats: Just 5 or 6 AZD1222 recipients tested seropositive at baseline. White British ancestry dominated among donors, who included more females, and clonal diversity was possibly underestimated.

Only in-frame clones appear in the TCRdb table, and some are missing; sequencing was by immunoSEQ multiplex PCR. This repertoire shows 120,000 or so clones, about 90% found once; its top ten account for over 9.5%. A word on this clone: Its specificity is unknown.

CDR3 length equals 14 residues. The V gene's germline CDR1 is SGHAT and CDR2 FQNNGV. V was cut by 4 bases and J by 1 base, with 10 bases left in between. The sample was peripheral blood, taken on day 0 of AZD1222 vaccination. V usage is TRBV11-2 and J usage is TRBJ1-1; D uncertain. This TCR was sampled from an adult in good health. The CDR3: CASSSVRGNTEAFF. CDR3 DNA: TGTGCCAGCAGCTCGGTCCGAGGGAACACTGAAGCTTTCTTT.